This TCR beta chain was retrieved from a study of T-cell memory formation after mild COVID-19. Constant-segment primers were used for 5'RACE, and the resulting TCR alpha and TCR beta cDNA libraries carried sample barcodes and UMIs. TCRdb re-analysed the 5' RACE reads in MiXCR, keeping a single row per CDR3 protein. The data show around 440,000 distinct CDR3 sequences, 15% to 20% seen once. Study outcomes and limitations: Later expanders leaned CD4+, whereas day 15 to 85 contracting clones were balanced CD4/CD8. Pre-infection memory showed some responding clones, and this suggested that cross-reactive memory joined.

About this clonotype itself: What it binds is unknown.

Germline lookup yields CDR1 DFQATT and CDR2 SNEGSKA (reference sequence). Trimming took off 0 bases at V and 5 bases at J, with 10 bases between the two ends. The CDR3 consists of 13 residues. The rearrangement uses TRBV20-1 and TRBJ2-5, with D maybe TRBD2 (6 bases). This clonotype was sampled from an adult woman who had mild COVID-19 (a few samples of this study predate the infection). Cell type and time point are not known. Sequencing used PBMCs or a T cell subset sorted from them (not recorded which). CDR3 in DNA: TGCAGTGCTAGAGATGCTAGCGTGGAGACCCAGTACTTC. Residues: CSARDASVETQYF.